The next 27 T cell receptor beta chains were all read from a single sample in a study of graft-versus-host responses after intestinal transplantation (dated by TCRdb to the early 2020s). Their cognate antigens are unknown. Taken with the paper, the label for time point translates to: cells obtained before transplantation from donor or recipient. Libraries were built with the immunoSEQ multiplex PCR assay. TCRdb mirrors the immuneACCESS table, restricted to in-frame sequences. Some clones are absent from its copies; in checked studies, under half trace to an unresolved V gene, and the reason for the others is unknown. The sample data list about 90,000 clones, and about four fifths of these were observed just once. The ten top clones hold roughly 17% of the sample. Sequencing was performed on unstimulated CD8+ T cells sorted from spleen or lymph node cells, taken before intestinal transplant. The receptor set was obtained from a human donor who received an intestinal transplant.

This CDR3 is CASSTGTLYEQYF. The CDR3 region has the DNA TGTGCCAGCAGCACGGGGACTCTCTACGAGCAGTACTTC. This rearrangement joins TRBV11-2 to TRBJ2-7; D is perhaps TRBD2 (6 bases). V was trimmed by 5 bases and J by 3 bases, leaving 11 bases between them. The germline V gene has CDR1 SGHAT and CDR2 FQNNGV. This CDR3 is built from 13 residues.

The chain is built from TRBV25-1 and TRBJ1-1; D is undetermined. The CDR3 extends over 11 amino acids. Germline V lookup: CDR1 MGHDK, CDR2 SYGVNS. Trimming shortened V by 6 bases and J by 12 bases, and 14 bases separated the two germline ends. CDR3 coding DNA: TGTGCCAGCAGAGACCCCGAGAGAACTTTCTTT. This gives the protein CASRDPERTFF.

The chain is built from TRBV9 and TRBJ2-3; D gene unclear. Looked up from germline, CDR1 is SGDLS and CDR2 is YYNGEE. V lost 4 bases, J lost 0 bases, and 12 bases lay in between. The CDR3 runs 15 residues. The CDR3 spells CASSPRSSSTDTQYF. In DNA form, the CDR3 reads TGTGCCAGCAGCCCCCGATCGAGCAGCACAGATACGCAGTATTTT.

This chain uses TRBV19 with TRBJ1-2; D gene uncertain. Germline values: CDR1 LNHDA, CDR2 SQIVND (reference sequence). V was shortened by 10 bases and J by 8 bases, with 17 bases between the two germline ends. The length of the CDR3 is 12 residues. The chain's CDR3 is CAIDWGDGGYTF. In DNA form, the CDR3 reads TGTGCCATAGACTGGGGAGATGGGGGCTACACCTTC.

This clone was detected only a few times. The rearrangement links TRBV10-3 to TRBJ1-1; 8 bases align to TRBD1. The ends lost 7 bases at V and 0 bases at J; junction bases unmatched: 4. Germline loops: CDR1 ENHRY, CDR2 SYGVKD. CDR3 length: 14 amino acids. Here the CDR3 reads CAIISTGVNTEAFF. The CDR3 DNA reads TGTGCCATCATTTCGACAGGGGTGAACACTGAAGCTTTCTTT.

The chain joins TRBV2 to TRBJ1-1; the D gene is possibly TRBD1 (6 bases). In germline, CDR1 is SNHLY, CDR2 FYNNEI. The CDR3 spans 15 residues. The ends were cut back, 6 bases at V and 1 base at J, with 15 bases in the middle. DNA of the CDR3: TGTGCCAGCAGCCTGATACAGGGAGGGAACACTGAAGCTTTCTTT. Translating it yields CASSLIQGGNTEAFF.

DNA for the CDR3: TGTGCCAGCTCACCCCCGGGGGTGAACACTGAAGCTTTCTTT. It is translated as CASSPPGVNTEAFF. The rearrangement uses TRBV18 and TRBJ1-1, with a possible D match to TRBD1 (5 bases). The CDR3 is made up of 14 amino acids. The V gene's germline CDR1 is KGHSH and CDR2 LQKENI. The ends were cut back, 3 bases at V and 0 bases at J, with 8 bases in the middle.

This rearrangement joins TRBV5-4 to TRBJ1-1, with D uncertain. In germline, CDR1 is SGHNT, CDR2 YYREEE (reference sequence). Trimming took 4 bases from V and 7 from J, leaving 8 bases between them. This CDR3 spans 11 amino acids. CDR3 sequence reads: CASSEGVEAFF. The CDR3 region has the DNA TGTGCCAGCAGCGAGGGTGTTGAAGCTTTCTTT.

This clone was picked up one time. This chain uses TRBV18 with TRBJ1-2; D is uncertain. The germline CDR1 and CDR2 sequences are KGHSH and LQKENI. Trimming took 6 bases from V and 10 from J, leaving 15 bases between them. The CDR3 is 12 amino acids. CDR3 in amino acids: CASSNSGQNYTF. DNA for the CDR3: TGTGCCAGCTCGAATTCGGGCCAAAACTACACCTTC.

This clone showed up just once. The genes are TRBV5-6 and TRBJ1-1, with TRBD1 as a possible D gene (5 bases). The germline CDR1 and CDR2 sequences are SGHDT and YYEEEE. The ends were cut back, 1 base at V and 0 bases at J, with 13 bases in the middle. The CDR3 has 16 residues. CDR3 sequence: CASSLLDSYMNTEAFF. DNA of the CDR3: TGTGCCAGCAGCTTGCTAGACAGCTACATGAACACTGAAGCTTTCTTT.

The chain carries TRBV5-6 and TRBJ2-5, with D tentatively TRBD2 (5 bases). Trimming pared 2 bases from V and 11 bases from J, leaving 19 bases between. This CDR3 spans 14 amino acids. Germline V gene sequence: CDR1 SGHDT, CDR2 YYEEEE. The CDR3 sequence: CASSLELGSLEQYF. CDR3 nucleotides: TGTGCCAGCAGCTTAGAACTTGGGAGCTTGGAGCAGTACTTC.

The chain has TRBV5-1 and TRBJ1-1, with D unclear. The CDR3 runs to 14 residues. V was cut by 0 bases and J by 0 bases, with 6 bases left in between. Germline loops: CDR1 SGHRS, CDR2 YFSETQ. Here the CDR3 DNA reads TGCGCCAGCAGCTTGGCCACAATGAACACTGAAGCTTTCTTT. Protein sequence: CASSLATMNTEAFF.

On this clone itself: The junction shows a germline mismatch at one end, possibly a read error. The chain couples TRBV28 to TRBJ1-2; D is ambiguous. Germline V gene data show CDR1 as MDHEN and CDR2 as SYDVKM. The CDR3 spans 13 residues. CDR3 nucleotides: TGTGCCAGCAGTTTTCTGAGTCGGAATGGCAACACCTTC. It specifies CASSFLSRNGNTF.

The CDR3 loop reads CASSSTEGKYGYTF. The DNA of the CDR3 is TGTGCCAGCAGTAGTACGGAGGGGAAGTATGGCTACACCTTC. The J gene is TRBJ1-2, the V gene TRBV27, with D possibly TRBD1 on 5 matching bases. From germline, CDR1 is MNHEY and CDR2 SMNVEV (reference sequence). V gave up 5 bases and J gave up 5 bases, with 15 bases separating them. The CDR3 is 14 residues long.

This clone was picked up one time. The J gene is TRBJ2-7, the V gene TRBV6-6; D may be TRBD1 (6 bases). The ends were cut back, 0 bases at V and 1 base at J, with 13 bases in the middle. This CDR3 contains 16 residues. The germline V gene encodes CDR1 MNHNY and CDR2 SVGAGI (reference sequence). The CDR3 spells CASSYSPSRGSYEQYF. The CDR3 region has the DNA TGTGCCAGCAGTTACTCCCCATCCAGGGGATCCTACGAGCAGTACTTC.

The genes are TRBV7-8 and TRBJ2-2; no clear D. The CDR3 contains 15 residues. V shed 5 bases and J shed 1 base, with 11 bases lying between them. Germline CDR1 SGHVS, CDR2 FQNEAQ. In DNA form, the CDR3 reads TGTGCCAGCAGCCAAGGTAGCCAGAACACCGGGGAGCTGTTTTTT. Amino acid sequence: CASSQGSQNTGELFF.

This clone has only one observation. The chain carries TRBV4-1 and TRBJ1-5; tentative D call: TRBD1 (5 bases). Trimming stripped 5 bases from V and 0 bases from J, with 11 bases between. Germline V lookup: CDR1 MGHRA, CDR2 YSYEKL. CDR3 length equals 15 residues. The CDR3 nucleotides are TGCGCCAGCAGCGATAGGGGTGATAGCAATCAGCCCCAGCATTTT. Translation: CASSDRGDSNQPQHF.

The V call is TRBV9, the J call TRBJ1-2; TRBD1 agrees at 7 bases. Trimming took 0 bases from V and 3 from J; bases not matched to a gene: 5. Germline V CDR1 and CDR2: SGDLS, YYNGEE. The CDR3 length is 15 residues. The chain's CDR3 is CASSVGQGGDYGYTF. CDR3 sequence (DNA): TGTGCCAGCAGCGTAGGACAGGGTGGGGACTATGGCTACACCTTC.

The rearrangement joins TRBV28 to TRBJ2-7; 8 nucleotides agree with TRBD2. The V gene end was trimmed by 6 bases and the J gene end by 2 bases; junction bases not matched to a gene: 18. This CDR3 region has 18 residues. Germline V lookup: CDR1 MDHEN, CDR2 SYDVKM. The CDR3 reads CASSIGGLDSKSAYEQYF. In DNA form, the CDR3 reads TGTGCCAGCAGCATCGGGGGACTAGACAGTAAATCCGCCTACGAGCAGTACTTC.

This clone came up a few times. The chain joins TRBV5-1 to TRBJ2-2; 10 positions agree with TRBD2. Germline assignment: CDR1 SGHRS and CDR2 YFSETQ. V dropped 0 bases and J dropped 7; count of bases not matched to a gene: 3. The CDR3 is 15 residues long. CDR3 DNA: TGCGCCAGCAGCTTGGAACTAGCGGGGCACGGGGAGCTGTTTTTT. Amino acids: CASSLELAGHGELFF. Full variable domain (missing parts from reference TRBV5-1 and TRBJ2-2): KAGVTQTPRYLIKTRGQQVTLSCSPISGHRSVSWYQQTPGQGLQFLFEYFSETQRNKGNFPGRFSGRQFSNSRSEMNVSTLELGDSALYLCASSLELAGHGELFFGEGSRLTVL.

The chain joins TRBV18 to TRBJ2-7; TRBD1 agrees at 7 bases. CDR1 is KGHSH and CDR2 is LQKENI in the germline V gene. The trim removed 0 bases at V and 5 bases at J, leaving 19 bases unmatched. This CDR3 spans 19 amino acids. The CDR3 is CASSPPRRQGGVGWHEQYF. In DNA form, the CDR3 reads TGTGCCAGCTCACCACCGAGGAGACAGGGTGGGGTTGGGTGGCACGAGCAGTACTTC.

The chain couples TRBV18 to TRBJ2-1, with 7 positions matching TRBD2. There are 14 residues in the CDR3. Per germline, CDR1 KGHSH and CDR2 LQKENI. The J segment lost 9 bases and the V segment lost 0 bases, leaving 5 bases of the junction unmatched. The CDR3 reads CASSPPAGWSEQFF. As DNA, the CDR3 is TGTGCCAGCTCACCACCAGCGGGGTGGAGTGAGCAGTTCTTC.

V and J are TRBV7-9 and TRBJ1-1, with a weak D call TRBD1 (6 bases). Per germline, CDR1 SEHNR and CDR2 FQNEAQ (reference sequence). The CDR3 contains 18 residues. The V end was cut by 5 bases, the J end by 5 bases, with 27 bases between. In nucleotides, the CDR3 is TGTGCCAGCAGCCTTAGCCTGACAGGCTATAGGAGTAGGACTGAAGCTTTCTTT. Translation gives CASSLSLTGYRSRTEAFF.

The genes are TRBV13 and TRBJ1-2; TRBD1 agrees at 7 bases. Trimming at V came to 4 bases and at J to 8 bases, leaving 7 bases not matched to a gene. The CDR3 length is 13 residues. The V gene's germline CDR1 is PRHDT and CDR2 FYEKMQ (reference sequence). CDR3 sequence: CASSYDRVGGYTF. CDR3 nucleotide sequence: TGTGCCAGCAGCTACGACAGGGTTGGCGGCTACACCTTC.

The chain joins TRBV9 to TRBJ2-7; TRBD1 agrees at 8 bases. Germline CDR1 SGDLS, CDR2 YYNGEE. V was pared by 0 bases and J by 2 bases, with 1 base of the junction left unmatched. The CDR3 totals 14 residues. Written as DNA, the CDR3 is TGTGCCAGCAGCGTAGGGACAGGGCCCTACGAGCAGTACTTC. Protein sequence: CASSVGTGPYEQYF.

CDR3 nucleotides: TGTGCCAGCAGTCCTGGGAGGTTCCCCACAGATACGCAGTATTTT. Translated, it gives CASSPGRFPTDTQYF. The chain has TRBV28 and TRBJ2-3; the D gene is possibly TRBD2 (6 bases). Trimming left V 5 bases short and J 2 bases short, with 14 bases between. The CDR3 has 15 amino acids. The germline gives CDR1 MDHEN, CDR2 SYDVKM.

The rearrangement uses TRBV7-9 and TRBJ1-2; 9 bases map to TRBD1. The CDR3 consists of 15 residues. Germline V lookup: CDR1 SEHNR, CDR2 FQNEAQ (reference sequence). The V gene end was trimmed by 5 bases and the J gene end by 6 bases; junction bases not matched to a gene: 10. In nucleotides, the CDR3 is TGTGCCAGCAGCGCCCGGGACAGGGAAGGGAATGGCTACACCTTC. Translation gives CASSARDREGNGYTF.